One sample yielded the 19 T cell receptor beta chains listed below, sequenced in a study of shared clonotypes between healthy human individuals. Here immunoSEQ multiplex PCR was the method, and the copy in TCRdb shows in-frame clones only, minus some. This sample has roughly 1,000,000 clones; approximately 80% occur once, and the top ten carry roughly 0.55%. The specimen sequenced was memory CD4+ T cells from PBMCs. Noted subset: CD45RA-negative fraction. These receptors were collected from a man between 18 and 29 years old in good health. Some clones in this sample may be carry-over from other donors' samples.

This chain joins TRBV20-1 and TRBJ2-4, with unresolved D. CDR3 size: 11 residues. Germline lookup yields CDR1 DFQATT and CDR2 SNEGSKA (reference sequence). The V end was cut by 5 bases, the J end by 7 bases, with 9 bases between. This CDR3 reads CSAVVRNIQYF. CDR3 nucleotide sequence: TGCAGTGCTGTGGTGAGGAACATTCAGTACTTC.

This clone was seen at least ten times. The chain carries TRBV28 and TRBJ1-2; D possibly corresponds to TRBD1 (6 bases). Germline V gene lookup returns CDR1 MDHEN and CDR2 SYDVKM. The CDR3 consists of 11 residues. The V end lost 8 bases, the J end lost 8 bases, and 12 bases lay between the germline ends. CDR3 in amino acids: CASGQYRGYTF. CDR3 sequence (DNA): TGTGCCAGCGGACAGTACAGGGGCTACACCTTC.

This clone was counted many times. This chain connects TRBV4-1 to TRBJ1-2; the D is unclear. V shed 1 base and J shed 4 bases, with 13 bases lying between them. Per the germline V gene, CDR1 is MGHRA and CDR2 is YSYEKL. CDR3 length: 15 amino acids. CDR3 sequence (DNA): TGCGCCAGCAGCCAAGCGGGCAATTTGCCCTATGGCTACACCTTC. Protein sequence: CASSQAGNLPYGYTF.

This clone has more than one count but fewer than ten. The chain is built from TRBV20-1 and TRBJ1-1; D gene unclear. This CDR3 has 11 residues. Deletions cut 7 bases from V and 6 bases from J, with 12 bases between. Germline CDR1 and CDR2: DFQATT and SNEGSKA (reference sequence). The CDR3 DNA reads as TGCAGTGTACGGCGGGCCTCTGAAGCTTTCTTT. This encodes CSVRRASEAFF.

The chain links TRBV7-8 to TRBJ2-7; D perhaps matches TRBD2 (6 bases). This CDR3 is built from 17 residues. The germline V gene encodes CDR1 SGHVS and CDR2 FQNEAQ. The V gene lost 5 bases and the J gene lost 0 bases, with 20 bases spanning the gap. CDR3 sequence: CASSEGPSLRGSYEQYF. DNA of the CDR3: TGTGCCAGCAGCGAGGGGCCAAGTCTGCGGGGCTCCTACGAGCAGTACTTC.

The chain employs TRBV5-8 and TRBJ1-2, with D perhaps TRBD1 (5 bases). CDR1 is SGHTS and CDR2 is YDEGEE in the germline V gene. The CDR3 totals 17 residues. V shed 2 bases and J shed 2 bases, with 19 bases lying between them. The CDR3 here is CASSLPLPGAYNYGYTF. The CDR3 DNA reads as TGTGCCAGCAGCTTACCTCTCCCCGGGGCCTACAACTATGGCTACACCTTC.

This chain links TRBV29-1 with TRBJ1-3, with D unclear. Trimming pared 6 bases from V and 2 bases from J, leaving 8 bases between. The CDR3 has 12 amino acids. Germline values: CDR1 SQVTM, CDR2 ANQGSEA. This CDR3 is CSVYLPGNTIYF. In DNA, the CDR3 is TGCAGCGTCTACTTACCTGGAAACACCATATATTTT.

The chain combines TRBV27 with TRBJ2-3; the D gene is possibly TRBD1 (6 bases). Looked up from germline, CDR1 is MNHEY and CDR2 is SMNVEV (reference sequence). V was trimmed by 7 bases and J by 4 bases, leaving 12 bases between them. The CDR3 has 13 amino acids. The CDR3, as DNA: TGTGCCAGCAAGGACAGACAATCAGATACGCAGTATTTT. Its translation: CASKDRQSDTQYF.

The J gene is TRBJ2-1, the V gene TRBV7-9; 7 bases line up with TRBD1. Germline V gives CDR1 SEHNR, CDR2 FQNEAQ (reference sequence). The ends lost 5 bases at V and 0 bases at J; junction bases unmatched: 13. CDR3 size: 18 residues. In DNA form, the CDR3 reads TGTGCCAGCAGCGACAACAGGGGTCCCACCCGCTCCTACAATGAGCAGTTCTTC. Translating it yields CASSDNRGPTRSYNEQFF.

This clone showed up just a few times. The chain is built from TRBV28 and TRBJ2-7; TRBD2 matches at 7 bases. This CDR3 spans 14 amino acids. CDR1 and CDR2 from the germline V gene are MDHEN and SYDVKM. The V gene end was trimmed by 2 bases and the J gene end by 4 bases; junction bases not matched to a gene: 5. The CDR3: CASSLGGSKYEQYF. The CDR3 DNA follows: TGTGCCAGCAGTTTAGGCGGGAGCAAGTACGAGCAGTACTTC.

This clone is a singleton in its sample. No DNA is shown, since the ends of the CDR3 on it are uncertain; the CDR3 is the one TCRdb lists. The chain's CDR3 is CASSSSTGREKLFF. The genes are TRBV6-6 and TRBJ1-4; the DNA was not compared with TRBD1, the D call given in the table. The CDR3 is 14 residues long, counting both termini. Germline V gives CDR1 MNHNY, CDR2 SVGAGI (reference sequence).

CDR3 nucleotide sequence: TGTGCCAGCAGTTTCTCGGGCAGGGCCCAAGAGACCCAGTACTTC. Translated: CASSFSGRAQETQYF. The V gene is TRBV28, the J gene TRBJ2-5; D may be TRBD1 (5 bases). Between the trimmed V and J ends, which lost 3 bases and 1 base, there was a span of 12 bases. Germline loops: CDR1 MDHEN, CDR2 SYDVKM. This CDR3 spans 15 amino acids.

The chain combines TRBV18 with TRBJ2-3; D perhaps matches TRBD2 (6 bases). CDR1 KGHSH and CDR2 LQKENI come from the germline V gene. Deletions cut 1 base from V and 4 bases from J, with 12 bases between. The CDR3 is made up of 15 amino acids. The CDR3 DNA reads TGTGCCAGCTCACCACAGGAGGGTCTTGCAGATACGCAGTATTTT. As protein: CASSPQEGLADTQYF.

This chain links TRBV5-1 with TRBJ2-2, with 7 bases that match TRBD2. The V segment lost 0 bases and the J segment 3 bases; nucleotides outside the gene matches: 5. The CDR3 loop spans 16 amino acids. Germline V gives CDR1 SGHRS, CDR2 YFSETQ. CDR3 nucleotides: TGCGCCAGCAGCTTGGATGGGAGGGGTCACACCGGGGAGCTGTTTTTT. Translated: CASSLDGRGHTGELFF.

The chain joins TRBV9 to TRBJ2-1; D is undetermined. Germline lookup yields CDR1 SGDLS and CDR2 YYNGEE. This CDR3 has 15 residues. V was cut by 3 bases and J by 7 bases, with 17 bases left in between. CDR3 nucleotide sequence: TGTGCCAGCAGCGGAACGGTGGGGTCTGTTAATGAGCAGTTCTTC. Encoded protein: CASSGTVGSVNEQFF.

This chain links TRBV19 with TRBJ2-7; 8 bases match TRBD1. Germline CDR1 is LNHDA and CDR2 is SQIVND (reference sequence). This CDR3 is built from 15 residues. Germline trimming cut 5 bases from V and 3 bases from J; bases unmatched to any gene: 9. CDR3 region: CASSSLRTGNYEQYF. The CDR3 nucleotides read TGTGCCAGTAGTTCCCTAAGGACAGGGAACTACGAGCAGTACTTC.

This chain connects TRBV29-1 to TRBJ2-7, with 11 nucleotides matching TRBD1. V was clipped by 6 bases and J by 4 bases; unmatched bases: 8. From germline, CDR1 is SQVTM and CDR2 ANQGSEA. CDR3 length equals 14 residues. The CDR3 is CSVKSRDRGYEQYF. Here the CDR3 DNA reads TGCAGCGTCAAATCACGGGACAGGGGGTACGAGCAGTACTTC.

This clone came up once. The rearrangement joins TRBV15 to TRBJ1-2; 8 bases fit TRBD1. Per the germline V gene, CDR1 is LNHNV and CDR2 is YYDKDF (reference sequence). V was clipped by 0 bases and J by 4 bases; unmatched bases: 1. The CDR3 is made up of 14 amino acids. The DNA for the CDR3 is TGTGCCACCAGCAGAGATGGACAGGGCTATGGCTACACCTTC. This sequence encodes CATSRDGQGYGYTF. The full variable domain, in which reference TRBV15 and TRBJ1-2 provide the parts outside the CDR3, is DAMVIQNPRYQVTQFGKPVTLSCSQTLNHNVMYWYQQKSSQAPKLLFHYYDKDFNNEADTPDNFQSRRPNTSFCFLDIRSPGLGDTAMYLCATSRDGQGYGYTFGSGTRLTVV.

The CDR3 sequence is CASSIRSAGANVLTF. In DNA, the CDR3 is TGTGCCAGCAGTATAAGGTCCGCTGGGGCCAACGTCCTGACTTTC. The V call is TRBV28, the J call TRBJ2-6; D is uncertain. V lost 5 bases to trimming and J lost 2 bases, with 10 bases between them. This CDR3 has 15 amino acids. In germline, CDR1 is MDHEN, CDR2 SYDVKM.